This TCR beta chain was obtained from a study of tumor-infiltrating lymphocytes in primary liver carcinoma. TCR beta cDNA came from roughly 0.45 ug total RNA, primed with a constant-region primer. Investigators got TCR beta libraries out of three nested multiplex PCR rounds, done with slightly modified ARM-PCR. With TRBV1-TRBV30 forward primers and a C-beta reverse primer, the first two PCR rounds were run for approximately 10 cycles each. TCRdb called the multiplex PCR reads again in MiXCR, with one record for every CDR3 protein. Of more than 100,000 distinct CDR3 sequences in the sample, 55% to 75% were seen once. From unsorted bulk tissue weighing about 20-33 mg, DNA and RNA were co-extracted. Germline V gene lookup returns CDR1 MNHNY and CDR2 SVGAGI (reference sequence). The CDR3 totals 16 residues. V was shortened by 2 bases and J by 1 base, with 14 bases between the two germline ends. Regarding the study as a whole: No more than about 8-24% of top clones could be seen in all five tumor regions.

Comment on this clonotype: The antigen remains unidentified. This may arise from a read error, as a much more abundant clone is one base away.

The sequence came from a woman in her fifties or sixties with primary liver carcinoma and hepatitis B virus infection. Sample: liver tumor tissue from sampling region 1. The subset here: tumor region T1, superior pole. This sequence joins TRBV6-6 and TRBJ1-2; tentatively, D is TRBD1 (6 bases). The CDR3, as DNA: TGTGCCAGCAGTTACGGGCGGGGGGCGGGTAACTATGGCTACACCTTC. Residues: CASSYGRGAGNYGYTF.